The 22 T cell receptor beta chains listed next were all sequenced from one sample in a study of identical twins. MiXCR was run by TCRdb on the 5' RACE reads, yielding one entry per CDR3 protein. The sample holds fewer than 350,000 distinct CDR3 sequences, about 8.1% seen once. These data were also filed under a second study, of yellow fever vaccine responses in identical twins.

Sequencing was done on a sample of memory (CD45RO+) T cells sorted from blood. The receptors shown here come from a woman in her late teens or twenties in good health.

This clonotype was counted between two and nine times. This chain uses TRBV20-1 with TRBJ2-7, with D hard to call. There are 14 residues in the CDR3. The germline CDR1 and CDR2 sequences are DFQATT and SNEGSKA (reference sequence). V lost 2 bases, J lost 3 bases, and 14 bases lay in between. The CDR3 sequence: CSARPGPTLYEQYF. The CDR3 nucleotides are TGCAGTGCTAGACCAGGACCGACCCTCTACGAGCAGTACTTC.

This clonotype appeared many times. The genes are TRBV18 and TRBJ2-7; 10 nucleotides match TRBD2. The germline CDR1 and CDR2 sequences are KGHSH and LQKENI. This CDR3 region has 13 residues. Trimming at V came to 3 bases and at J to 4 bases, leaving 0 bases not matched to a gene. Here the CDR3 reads CASSPTSGYEQYV. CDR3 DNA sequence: TGTGCCAGCTCACCGACTAGCGGGTACGAGCAGTACGTC.

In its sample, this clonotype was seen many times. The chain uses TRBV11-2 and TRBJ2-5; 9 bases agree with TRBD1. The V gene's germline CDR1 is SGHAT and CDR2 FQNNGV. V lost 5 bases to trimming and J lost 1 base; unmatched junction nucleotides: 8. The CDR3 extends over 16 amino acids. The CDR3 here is CASSRQGTGLQETQYF. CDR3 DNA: TGTGCCAGCAGCCGTCAAGGGACAGGGCTCCAAGAGACCCAGTACTTC.

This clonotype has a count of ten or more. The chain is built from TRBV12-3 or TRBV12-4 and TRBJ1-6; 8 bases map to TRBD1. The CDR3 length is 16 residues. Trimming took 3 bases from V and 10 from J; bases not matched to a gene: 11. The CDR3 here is CASSFPTGGKGSPLHF. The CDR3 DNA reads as TGTGCCAGCAGTTTCCCCACAGGGGGGAAGGGGTCACCCCTCCACTTT.

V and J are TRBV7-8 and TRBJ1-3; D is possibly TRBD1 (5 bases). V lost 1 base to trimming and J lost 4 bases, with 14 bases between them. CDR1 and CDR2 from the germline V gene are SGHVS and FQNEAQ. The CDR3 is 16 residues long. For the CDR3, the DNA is TGTGCCAGCAGCTTAGAGCGGGGACTGGGAGGAAACACCATATATTTT. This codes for CASSLERGLGGNTIYF.

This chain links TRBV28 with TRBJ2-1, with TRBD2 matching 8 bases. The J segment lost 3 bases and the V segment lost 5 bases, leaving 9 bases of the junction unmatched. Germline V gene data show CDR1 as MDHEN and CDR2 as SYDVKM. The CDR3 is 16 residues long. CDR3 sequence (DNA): TGTGCCAGCAGTCTAACTAGCGGTCAGCTCTACAATGAGCAGTTCTTC. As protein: CASSLTSGQLYNEQFF.

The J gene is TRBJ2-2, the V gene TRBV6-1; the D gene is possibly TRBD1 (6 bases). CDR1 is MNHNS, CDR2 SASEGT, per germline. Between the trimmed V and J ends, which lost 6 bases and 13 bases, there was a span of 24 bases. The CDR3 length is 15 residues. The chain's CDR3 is CASSELGAYPIGLFF. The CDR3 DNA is TGTGCCAGCAGCGAATTGGGGGCCTACCCGATTGGGCTGTTTTTT.

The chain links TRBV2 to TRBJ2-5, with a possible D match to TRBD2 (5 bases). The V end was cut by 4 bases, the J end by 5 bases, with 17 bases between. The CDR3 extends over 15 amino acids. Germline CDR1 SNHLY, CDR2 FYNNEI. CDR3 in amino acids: CASSAPAGPGETQYF. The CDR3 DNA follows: TGTGCCAGCAGTGCTCCGGCGGGCCCGGGGGAGACCCAGTACTTC.

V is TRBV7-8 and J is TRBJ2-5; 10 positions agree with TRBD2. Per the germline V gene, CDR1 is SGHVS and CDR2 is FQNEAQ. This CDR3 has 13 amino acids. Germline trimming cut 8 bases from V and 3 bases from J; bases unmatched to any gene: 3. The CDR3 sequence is CASGLAGEETQYF. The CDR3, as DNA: TGTGCCAGCGGGCTAGCGGGAGAAGAGACCCAGTACTTC.

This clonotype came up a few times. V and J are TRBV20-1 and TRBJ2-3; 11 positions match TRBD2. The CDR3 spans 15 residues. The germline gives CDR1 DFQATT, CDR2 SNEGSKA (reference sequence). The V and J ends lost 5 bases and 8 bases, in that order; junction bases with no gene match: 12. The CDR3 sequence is CSALELAGEGGTQYF. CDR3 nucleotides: TGCAGTGCTCTAGAACTAGCGGGAGAAGGCGGTACGCAGTATTTT.

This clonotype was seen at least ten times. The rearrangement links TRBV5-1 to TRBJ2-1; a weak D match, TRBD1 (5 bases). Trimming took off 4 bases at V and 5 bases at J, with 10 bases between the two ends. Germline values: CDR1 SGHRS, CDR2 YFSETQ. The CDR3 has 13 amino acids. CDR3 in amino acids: CASSGVGDNEQFF. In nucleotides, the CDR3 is TGCGCCAGCAGCGGGGTAGGGGACAATGAGCAGTTCTTC.

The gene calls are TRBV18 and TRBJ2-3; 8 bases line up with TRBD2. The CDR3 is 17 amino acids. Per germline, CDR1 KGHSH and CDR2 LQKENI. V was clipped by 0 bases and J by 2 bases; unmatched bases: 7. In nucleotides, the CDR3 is TGTGCCAGCTCACCACCGGTCGGGACTAGTATCACAGATACGCAGTATTTT. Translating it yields CASSPPVGTSITDTQYF. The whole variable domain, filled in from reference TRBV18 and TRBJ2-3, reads NAGVMQNPRHLVRRRGQEARLRCSPMKGHSHVYWYRQLPEEGLKFMVYLQKENIIDESGMPKERFSAEFPKEGPSILRIQQVVRGDSAAYFCASSPPVGTSITDTQYFGPGTRLTVL.

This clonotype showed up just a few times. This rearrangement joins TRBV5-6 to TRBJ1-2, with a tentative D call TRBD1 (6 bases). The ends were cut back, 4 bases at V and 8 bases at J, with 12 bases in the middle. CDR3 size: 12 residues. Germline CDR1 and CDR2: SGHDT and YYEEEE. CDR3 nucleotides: TGTGCCAGCAGCGCGGCAGGGGACGGCTACACCTTC. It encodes CASSAAGDGYTF.

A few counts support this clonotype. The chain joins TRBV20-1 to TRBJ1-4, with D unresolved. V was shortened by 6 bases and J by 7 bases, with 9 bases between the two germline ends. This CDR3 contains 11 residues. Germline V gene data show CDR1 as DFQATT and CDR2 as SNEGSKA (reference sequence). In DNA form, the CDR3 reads TGCAGTGCGCATTTCGGTGAAAAACTGTTTTTT. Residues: CSAHFGEKLFF.

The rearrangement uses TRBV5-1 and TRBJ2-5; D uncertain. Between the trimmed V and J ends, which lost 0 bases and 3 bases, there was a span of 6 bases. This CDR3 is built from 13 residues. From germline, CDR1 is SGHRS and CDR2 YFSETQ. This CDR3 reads CASSLEWKETQYF. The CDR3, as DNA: TGCGCCAGCAGCTTGGAGTGGAAAGAGACCCAGTACTTC.

The CDR3 reads CASSQRQFTGELFF. The CDR3 coding sequence is TGTGCCAGCAGCCAACGACAGTTCACCGGGGAGCTGTTTTTT. The genes are TRBV3-1 and TRBJ2-2, with D perhaps matching TRBD1 (5 bases). Germline CDR1 LGHDT, CDR2 YNNKEL (reference sequence). The CDR3 extends over 14 amino acids. Trimming removed 2 bases from V and 4 bases from J, with 8 bases in between.

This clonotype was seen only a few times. The CDR3 DNA is TGTGCCAGCACCCCTCGCGGGACTAGCGGGGGCAATGAGCAGTTCTTC. Its protein is CASTPRGTSGGNEQFF. The chain has TRBV6-1 and TRBJ2-1; TRBD2 aligns across 14 bases. Looked up from germline, CDR1 is MNHNS and CDR2 is SASEGT. J gave up 6 bases and V 7 bases, and 8 bases lay outside the gene matches. CDR3 length: 16 residues.

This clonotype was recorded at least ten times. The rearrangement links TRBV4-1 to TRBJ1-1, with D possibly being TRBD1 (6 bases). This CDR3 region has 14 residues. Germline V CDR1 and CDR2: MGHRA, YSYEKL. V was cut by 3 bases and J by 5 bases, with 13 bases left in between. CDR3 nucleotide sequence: TGCGCCAGCAGCCACGTGGGGGGCAGGACTGAAGCTTTCTTT. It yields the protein CASSHVGGRTEAFF.

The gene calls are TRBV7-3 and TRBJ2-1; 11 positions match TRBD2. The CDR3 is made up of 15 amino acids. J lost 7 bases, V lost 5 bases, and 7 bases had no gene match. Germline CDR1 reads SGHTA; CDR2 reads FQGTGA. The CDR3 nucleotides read TGTGCCAGCAGCATCCGTAGCGGGGGGGGGAATGAGCAGTTCTTC. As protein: CASSIRSGGGNEQFF.

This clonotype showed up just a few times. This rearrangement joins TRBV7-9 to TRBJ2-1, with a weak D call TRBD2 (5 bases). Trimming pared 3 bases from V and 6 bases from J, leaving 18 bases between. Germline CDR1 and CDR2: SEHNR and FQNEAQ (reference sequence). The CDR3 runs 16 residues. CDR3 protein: CASSFILWRASNEQFF. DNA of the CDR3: TGTGCCAGCAGCTTCATTTTGTGGCGGGCCAGCAATGAGCAGTTCTTC.

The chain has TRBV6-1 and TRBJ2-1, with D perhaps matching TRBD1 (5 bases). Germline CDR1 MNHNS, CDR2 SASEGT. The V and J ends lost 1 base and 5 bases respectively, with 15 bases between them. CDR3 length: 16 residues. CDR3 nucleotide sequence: TGTGCCAGCAGTGAAGGACAGTCTTTTTCAAACAATGAGCAGTTCTTC. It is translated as CASSEGQSFSNNEQFF.

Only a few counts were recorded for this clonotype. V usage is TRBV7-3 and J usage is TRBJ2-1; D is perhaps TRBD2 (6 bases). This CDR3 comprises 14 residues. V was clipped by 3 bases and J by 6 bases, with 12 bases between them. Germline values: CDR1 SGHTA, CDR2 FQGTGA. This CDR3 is CASSFVGAGNEQFF. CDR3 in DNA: TGTGCCAGCAGCTTTGTGGGAGCGGGCAATGAGCAGTTCTTC.